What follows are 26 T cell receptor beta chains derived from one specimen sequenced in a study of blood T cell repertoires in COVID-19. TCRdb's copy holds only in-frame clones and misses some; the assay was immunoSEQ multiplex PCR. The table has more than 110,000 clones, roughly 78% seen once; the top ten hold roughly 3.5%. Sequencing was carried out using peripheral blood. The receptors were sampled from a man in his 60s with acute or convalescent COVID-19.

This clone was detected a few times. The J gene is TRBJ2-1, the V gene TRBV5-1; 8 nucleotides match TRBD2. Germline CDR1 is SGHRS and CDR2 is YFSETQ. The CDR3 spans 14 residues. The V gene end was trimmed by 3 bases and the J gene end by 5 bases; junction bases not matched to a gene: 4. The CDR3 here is CASSWGLGNNEQFF. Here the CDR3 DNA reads TGCGCCAGCAGCTGGGGACTAGGGAACAATGAGCAGTTCTTC.

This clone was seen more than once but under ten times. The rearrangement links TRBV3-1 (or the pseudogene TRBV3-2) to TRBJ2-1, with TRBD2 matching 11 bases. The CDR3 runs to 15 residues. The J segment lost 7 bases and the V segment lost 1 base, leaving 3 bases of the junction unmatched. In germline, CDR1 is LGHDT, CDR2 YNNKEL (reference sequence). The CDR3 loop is CASSQVLAGGNEQFF. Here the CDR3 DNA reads TGTGCCAGCAGCCAAGTTCTAGCGGGAGGAAATGAGCAGTTCTTC.

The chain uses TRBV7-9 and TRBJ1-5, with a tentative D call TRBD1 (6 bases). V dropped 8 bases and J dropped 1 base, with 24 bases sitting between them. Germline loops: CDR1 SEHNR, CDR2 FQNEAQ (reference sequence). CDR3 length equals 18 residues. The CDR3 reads CASPLTRGGSGSNQPQHF. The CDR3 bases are TGTGCCAGCCCACTCACAAGGGGGGGGTCTGGGAGCAATCAGCCCCAGCATTTT.

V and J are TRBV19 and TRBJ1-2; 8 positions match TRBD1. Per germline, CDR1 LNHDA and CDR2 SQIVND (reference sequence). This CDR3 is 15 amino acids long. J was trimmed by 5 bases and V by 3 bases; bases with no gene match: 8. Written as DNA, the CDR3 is TGTGCCAGTAGTATCGGGGGACAGGTGATTTATGGCTACACCTTC. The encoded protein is CASSIGGQVIYGYTF.

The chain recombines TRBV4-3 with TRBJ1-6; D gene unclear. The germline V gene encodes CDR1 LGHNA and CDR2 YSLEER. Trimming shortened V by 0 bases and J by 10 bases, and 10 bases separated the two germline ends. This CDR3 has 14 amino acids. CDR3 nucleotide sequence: TGCGCCAGCAGCCAAGATTTCTCGCGGTCACCCCTCCACTTT. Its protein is CASSQDFSRSPLHF.

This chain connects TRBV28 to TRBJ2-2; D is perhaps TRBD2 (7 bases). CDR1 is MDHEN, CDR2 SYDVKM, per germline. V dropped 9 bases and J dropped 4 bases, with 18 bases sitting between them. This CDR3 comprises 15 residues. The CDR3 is CASSRGALSTGELFF. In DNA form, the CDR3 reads TGTGCCAGTAGTCGGGGGGCCCTAAGCACCGGGGAGCTGTTTTTT.

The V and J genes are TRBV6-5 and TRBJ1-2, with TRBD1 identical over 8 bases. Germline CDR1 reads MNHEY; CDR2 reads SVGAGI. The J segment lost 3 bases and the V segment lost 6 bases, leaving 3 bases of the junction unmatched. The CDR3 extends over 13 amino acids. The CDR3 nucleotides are TGTGCCAGCAGCCCGGACAGGGACTATGGCTACACCTTC. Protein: CASSPDRDYGYTF.

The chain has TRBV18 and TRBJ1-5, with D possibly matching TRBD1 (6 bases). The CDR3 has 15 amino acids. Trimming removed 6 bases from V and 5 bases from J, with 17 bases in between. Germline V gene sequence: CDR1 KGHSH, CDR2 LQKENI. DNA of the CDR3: TGTGCCAGCTCCTCCAGACAGGCGGGGGATCAGCCCCAGCATTTT. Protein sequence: CASSSRQAGDQPQHF.

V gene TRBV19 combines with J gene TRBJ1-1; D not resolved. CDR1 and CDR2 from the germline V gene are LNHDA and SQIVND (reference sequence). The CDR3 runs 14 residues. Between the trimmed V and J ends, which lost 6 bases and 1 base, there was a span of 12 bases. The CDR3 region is CASSRWATNTEAFF. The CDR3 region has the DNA TGTGCCAGTAGCCGATGGGCCACGAACACTGAAGCTTTCTTT.

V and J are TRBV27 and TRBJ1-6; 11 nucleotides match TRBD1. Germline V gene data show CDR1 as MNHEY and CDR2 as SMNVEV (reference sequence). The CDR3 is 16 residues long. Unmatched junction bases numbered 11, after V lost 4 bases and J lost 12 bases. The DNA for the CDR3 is TGTGCCAGCAGTTCCCGGACAGGGGGCATCGTGGGACCCCTCCACTTT. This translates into CASSSRTGGIVGPLHF.

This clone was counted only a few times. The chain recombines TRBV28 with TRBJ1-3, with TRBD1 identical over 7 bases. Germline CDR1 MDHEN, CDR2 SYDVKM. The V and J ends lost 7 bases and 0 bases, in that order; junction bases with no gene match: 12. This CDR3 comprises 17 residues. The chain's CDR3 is CASTSKRGLNSGNTIYF. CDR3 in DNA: TGTGCCAGCACCTCGAAGAGGGGGCTCAACTCTGGAAACACCATATATTTT.

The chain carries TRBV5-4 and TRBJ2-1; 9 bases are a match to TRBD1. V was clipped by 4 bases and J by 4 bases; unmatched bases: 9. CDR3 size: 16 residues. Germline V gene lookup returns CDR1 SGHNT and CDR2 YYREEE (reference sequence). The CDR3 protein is CASSGQGRGLYNEQFF. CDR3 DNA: TGTGCCAGCAGCGGACAGGGGAGGGGGTTATACAATGAGCAGTTCTTC.

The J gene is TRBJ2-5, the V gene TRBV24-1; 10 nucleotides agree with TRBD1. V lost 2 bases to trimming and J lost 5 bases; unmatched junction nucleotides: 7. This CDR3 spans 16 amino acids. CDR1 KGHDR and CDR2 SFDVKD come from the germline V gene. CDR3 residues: CATSDSGTGAWETQYF. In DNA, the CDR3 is TGTGCCACCAGTGATTCCGGGACAGGGGCCTGGGAGACCCAGTACTTC.

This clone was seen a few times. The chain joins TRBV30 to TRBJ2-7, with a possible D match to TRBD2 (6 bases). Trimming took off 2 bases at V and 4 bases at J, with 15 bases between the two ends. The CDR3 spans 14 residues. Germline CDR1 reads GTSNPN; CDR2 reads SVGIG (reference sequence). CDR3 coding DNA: TGTGCCTGGAGTACCCCCGGGAGCCGATACGAGCAGTACTTC. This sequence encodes CAWSTPGSRYEQYF.

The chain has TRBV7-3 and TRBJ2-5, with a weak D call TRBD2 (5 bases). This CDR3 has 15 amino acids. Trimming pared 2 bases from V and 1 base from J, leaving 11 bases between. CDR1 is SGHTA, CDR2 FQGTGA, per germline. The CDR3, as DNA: TGTGCCAGCAGCTTATATCCCGGGGTCCAAGAGACCCAGTACTTC. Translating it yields CASSLYPGVQETQYF.

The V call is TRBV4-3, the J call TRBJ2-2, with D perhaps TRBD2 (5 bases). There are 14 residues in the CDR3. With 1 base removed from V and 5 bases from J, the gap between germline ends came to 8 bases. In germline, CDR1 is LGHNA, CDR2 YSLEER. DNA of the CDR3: TGCGCCAGCAGCCAAGCGGGATGGACCGGGGAGCTGTTTTTT. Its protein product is CASSQAGWTGELFF.

This CDR3 reads CATLASDTGELFF. CDR3 coding DNA: TGTGCCACCCTAGCATCTGACACCGGGGAGCTGTTTTTT. This sequence joins TRBV28 and TRBJ2-2; tentatively, D is TRBD2 (5 bases). Trimming took 10 bases from V and 3 from J, leaving 12 bases between them. CDR1 and CDR2 (germline): MDHEN, SYDVKM. The CDR3 is 13 residues long.

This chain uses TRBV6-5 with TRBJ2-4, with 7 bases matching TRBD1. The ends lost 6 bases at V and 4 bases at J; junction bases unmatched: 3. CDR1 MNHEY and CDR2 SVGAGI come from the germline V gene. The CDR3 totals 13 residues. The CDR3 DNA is TGTGCCAGCAGACAGGGGCCTAAAAACATTCAGTACTTC. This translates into CASRQGPKNIQYF.

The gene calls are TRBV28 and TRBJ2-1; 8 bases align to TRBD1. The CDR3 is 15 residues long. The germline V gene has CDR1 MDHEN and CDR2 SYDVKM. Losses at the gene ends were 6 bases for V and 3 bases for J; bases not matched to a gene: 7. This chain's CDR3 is CASSIDRGIYNEQFF. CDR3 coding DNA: TGTGCCAGCAGCATTGACAGGGGAATCTACAATGAGCAGTTCTTC. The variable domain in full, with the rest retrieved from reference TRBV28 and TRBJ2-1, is DVKVTQSSRYLVKRTGEKVFLECVQDMDHENMFWYRQDPGLGLRLIYFSYDVKMKEKGDIPEGYSVSREKKERFSLILESASTNQTSMYLCASSIDRGIYNEQFFGPGTRLTVL.

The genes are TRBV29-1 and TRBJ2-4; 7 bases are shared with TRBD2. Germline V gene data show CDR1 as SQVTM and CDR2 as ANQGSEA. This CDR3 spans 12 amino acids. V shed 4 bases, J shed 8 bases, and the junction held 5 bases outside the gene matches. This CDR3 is CSVAQTSHIQYF. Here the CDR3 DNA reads TGCAGCGTTGCTCAGACTAGCCACATTCAGTACTTC.

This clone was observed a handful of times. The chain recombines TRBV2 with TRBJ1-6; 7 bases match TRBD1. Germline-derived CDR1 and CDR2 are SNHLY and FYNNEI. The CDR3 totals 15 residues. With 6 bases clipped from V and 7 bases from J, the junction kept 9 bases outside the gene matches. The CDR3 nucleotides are TGTGCCAGCAGGAATGAGGGGACAGAAAATTCACCCCTCCACTTT. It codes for CASRNEGTENSPLHF.

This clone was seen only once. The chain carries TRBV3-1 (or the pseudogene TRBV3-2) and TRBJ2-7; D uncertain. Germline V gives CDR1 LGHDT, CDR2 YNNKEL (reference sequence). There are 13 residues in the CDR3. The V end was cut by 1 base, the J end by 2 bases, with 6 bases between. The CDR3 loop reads CASSQGLTYEQYF. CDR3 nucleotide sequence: TGTGCCAGCAGCCAAGGTTTAACCTACGAGCAGTACTTC.

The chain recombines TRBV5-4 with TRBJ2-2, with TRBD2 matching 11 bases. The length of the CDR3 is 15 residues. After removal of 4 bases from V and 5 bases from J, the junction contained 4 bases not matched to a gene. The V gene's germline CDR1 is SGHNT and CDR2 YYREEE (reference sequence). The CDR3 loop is CASSRTSGGTGELFF. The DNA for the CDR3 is TGTGCCAGCAGCCGTACTAGCGGGGGAACCGGGGAGCTGTTTTTT.

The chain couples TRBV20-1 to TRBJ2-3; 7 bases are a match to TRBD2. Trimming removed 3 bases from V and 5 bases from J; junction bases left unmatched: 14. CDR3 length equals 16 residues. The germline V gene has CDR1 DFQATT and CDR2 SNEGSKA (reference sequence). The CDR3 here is CSASRRSGTGGDTQYF. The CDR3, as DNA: TGCAGTGCTAGTCGGAGATCCGGGACGGGGGGAGATACGCAGTATTTT.

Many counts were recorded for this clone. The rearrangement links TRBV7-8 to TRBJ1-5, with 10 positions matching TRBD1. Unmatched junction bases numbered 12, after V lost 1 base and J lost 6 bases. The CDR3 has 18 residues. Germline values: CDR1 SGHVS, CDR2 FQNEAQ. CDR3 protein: CASSLVIGGDRGFQPQHF. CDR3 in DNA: TGTGCCAGCAGCTTAGTTATAGGGGGGGACAGGGGTTTTCAGCCCCAGCATTTT.

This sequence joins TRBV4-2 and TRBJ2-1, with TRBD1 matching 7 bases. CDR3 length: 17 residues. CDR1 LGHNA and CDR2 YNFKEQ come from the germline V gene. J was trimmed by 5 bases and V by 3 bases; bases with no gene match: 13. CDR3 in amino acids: CASSQYWGTASDNEQFF. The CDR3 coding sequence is TGTGCCAGCAGCCAGTACTGGGGGACAGCCTCTGACAATGAGCAGTTCTTC.